Sequencing of this T cell receptor beta chain was carried out in a study of T cells after yellow fever vaccination. About the research overall: Fractions of limited cellularity were prepared by means of SMART-Seq v4 Ultra Low Input.

Whole-study findings and limits: Any FACS-sorted repertoire could hold abundant clonotypes that contaminate it from the bulk population. A weaker secondary response peaked on day 5, the primary on day 15. Shared CD4/CD8 clonotypes were a small share, likely from convergent recombination.

This clonotype has ten or more counts. Its cognate antigen is unknown. One entry per CDR3 protein, called by TCRdb with MiXCR from the 5' RACE reads. Of around 260,000 distinct CDR3 sequences in the sample, 5.2% are singletons; the top ten hold 3% to 4%. CDR1 is SGHTA, CDR2 FQGNSA, per germline. Trimming cost V 1 base and J 2 bases; bases outside gene matches: 4. This CDR3 has 15 amino acids. The sample consisted of CD4+ T cells sorted from PBMCs, taken on the day of the yellow fever booster vaccination. V usage is TRBV7-2 and J usage is TRBJ1-2, with 7 positions matching TRBD1. The sequence was collected from a man between 18 and 35 years old who received the YFV17D yellow fever vaccine. The CDR3 bases are TGTGCCAGCAGCTTAGATTGGGGACAGAACTATGGCTACACCTTC. This gives the protein CASSLDWGQNYGYTF.